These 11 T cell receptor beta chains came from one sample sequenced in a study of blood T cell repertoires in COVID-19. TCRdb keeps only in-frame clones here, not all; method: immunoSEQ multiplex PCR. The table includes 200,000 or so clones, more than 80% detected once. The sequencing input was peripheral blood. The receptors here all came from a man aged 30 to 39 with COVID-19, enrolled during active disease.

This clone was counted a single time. The chain's CDR3 is CASSYDLDRVAYGYTF. The CDR3 DNA follows: TGTGCCAGCAGTTACGATTTGGACAGGGTGGCCTATGGCTACACCTTC. The V call is TRBV6-5, the J call TRBJ1-2; TRBD1 agrees at 8 bases. The J segment lost 4 bases and the V segment lost 2 bases, leaving 9 bases of the junction unmatched. In germline, CDR1 is MNHEY, CDR2 SVGAGI. The CDR3 runs to 16 residues.

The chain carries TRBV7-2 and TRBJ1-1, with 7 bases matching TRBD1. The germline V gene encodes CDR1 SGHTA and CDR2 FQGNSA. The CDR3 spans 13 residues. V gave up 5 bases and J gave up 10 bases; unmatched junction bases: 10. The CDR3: CASSRKTGEIAFF. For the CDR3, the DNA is TGTGCCAGCAGCCGTAAAACAGGGGAGATAGCTTTCTTT.

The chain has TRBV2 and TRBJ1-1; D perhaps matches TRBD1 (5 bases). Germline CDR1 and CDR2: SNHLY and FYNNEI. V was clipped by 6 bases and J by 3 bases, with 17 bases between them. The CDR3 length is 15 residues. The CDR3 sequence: CASSAQHQGDTEAFF. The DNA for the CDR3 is TGTGCCAGCAGCGCACAACACCAAGGGGACACTGAAGCTTTCTTT. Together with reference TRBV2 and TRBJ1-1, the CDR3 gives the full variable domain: EPEVTQTPSHQVTQMGQEVILRCVPISNHLYFYWYRQILGQKVEFLVSFYNNEISEKSEIFDDQFSVERPDGSNFTLKIRSTKLEDSAMYFCASSAQHQGDTEAFFGQGTRLTVV.

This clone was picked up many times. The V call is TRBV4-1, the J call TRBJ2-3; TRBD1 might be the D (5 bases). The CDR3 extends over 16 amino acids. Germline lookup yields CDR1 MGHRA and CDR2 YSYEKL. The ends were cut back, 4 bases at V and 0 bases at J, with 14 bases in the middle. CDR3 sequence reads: CASSRSTGPSTDTQYF. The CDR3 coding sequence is TGCGCCAGCAGCCGGTCAACAGGCCCTAGCACAGATACGCAGTATTTT.

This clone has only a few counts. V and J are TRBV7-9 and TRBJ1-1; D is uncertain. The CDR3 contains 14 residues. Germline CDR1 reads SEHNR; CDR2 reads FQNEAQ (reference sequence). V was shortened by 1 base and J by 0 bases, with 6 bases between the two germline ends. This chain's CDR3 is CASSLVQMNTEAFF. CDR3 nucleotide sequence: TGTGCCAGCAGCTTAGTTCAAATGAACACTGAAGCTTTCTTT. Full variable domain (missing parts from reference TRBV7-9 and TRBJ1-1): DTGVSQNPRHKITKRGQNVTFRCDPISEHNRLYWYRQTLGQGPEFLTYFQNEAQLEKSRLLSDRFSAERPKGSFSTLEIQRTEQGDSAMYLCASSLVQMNTEAFFGQGTRLTVV.

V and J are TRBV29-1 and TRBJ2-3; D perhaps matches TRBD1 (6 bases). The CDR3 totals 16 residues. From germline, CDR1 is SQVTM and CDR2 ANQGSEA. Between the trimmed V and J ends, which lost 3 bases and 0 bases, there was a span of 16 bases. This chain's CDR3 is CSVEVAGVTSTDTQYF. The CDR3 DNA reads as TGCAGCGTTGAGGTTGCAGGGGTGACTAGCACAGATACGCAGTATTTT.

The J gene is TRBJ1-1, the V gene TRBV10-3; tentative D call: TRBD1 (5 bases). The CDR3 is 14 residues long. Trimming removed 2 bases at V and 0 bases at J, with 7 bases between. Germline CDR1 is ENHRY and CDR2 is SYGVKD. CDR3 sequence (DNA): TGTGCCATCAGTGAGGGGGCGATGAACACTGAAGCTTTCTTT. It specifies CAISEGAMNTEAFF.

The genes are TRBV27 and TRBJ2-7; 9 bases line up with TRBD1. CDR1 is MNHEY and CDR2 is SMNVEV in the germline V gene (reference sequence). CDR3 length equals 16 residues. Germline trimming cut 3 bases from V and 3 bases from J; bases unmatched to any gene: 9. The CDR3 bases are TGTGCCAGCAGTTTGGGGCCTCCGGGACAGGGCTACGAGCAGTACTTC. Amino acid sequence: CASSLGPPGQGYEQYF.

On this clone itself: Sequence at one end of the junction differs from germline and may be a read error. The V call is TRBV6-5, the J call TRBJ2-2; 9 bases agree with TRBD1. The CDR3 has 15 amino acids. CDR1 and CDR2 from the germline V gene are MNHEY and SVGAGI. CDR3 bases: TGTGCCAGCAGTGACTCTGGACAGGGGACCGGGGAGCTGTTTTTT. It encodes CASSDSGQGTGELFF.

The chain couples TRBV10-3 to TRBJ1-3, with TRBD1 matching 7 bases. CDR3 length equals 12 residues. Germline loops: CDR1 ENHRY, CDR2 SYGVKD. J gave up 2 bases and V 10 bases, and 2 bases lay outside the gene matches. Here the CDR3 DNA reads TGTGCCAACGGACAGGCTGGAAACACCATATATTTT. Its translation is CANGQAGNTIYF.

The CDR3 loop reads CASGLAYGQGLTYGYTF. The CDR3 DNA sequence: TGTGCTAGTGGTTTGGCGTACGGACAGGGGTTGACCTATGGCTACACCTTC. The J gene is TRBJ1-2, the V gene TRBV12-5; 9 bases line up with TRBD1. The CDR3 contains 17 residues. Germline V gene lookup returns CDR1 LGHNT and CDR2 FRNRAP. V shed 1 base and J 4 bases; nucleotides not matched to a gene: 10.